A selection of T cell receptor beta chains follows, all from one sample in a study of OX40 agonist ivuxolimab in advanced cancers. Using immunoSEQ multiplex PCR, the repertoire was profiled, and TCRdb retains in-frame clones only, with some absent. The sample gives tens of thousands of clones, about 88% of which show up once; around 10% is in the top ten. This sample comprised CD4+ or CD8+ T cells sorted from blood, obtained in a trial of the OX40 agonist ivuxolimab. Receptor source: an adult with an advanced solid tumor such as melanoma, head and neck, liver or kidney cancer. CDR3s include the opening cysteine and the closing phenylalanine or tryptophan. A D gene is named only where the DNA matches it firmly. Size tells how often a clone was seen (once, few, many) or the class of an expanded clone, and some rows leave it out.

v_gene,j_gene,d_gene,abundance,CDR3aa,CDR3nt
TRBV19,TRBJ2-3,TRBD1,-,CASSTRPGQGHLGTQYF,TGTGCCAGTAGTACTCGGCCGGGACAGGGCCATCTCGGTACGCAGTATTTT
TRBV15,TRBJ1-2,-,few,CATSRARGVAYGYTF,TGTGCCACCAGCAGAGCTCGGGGGGTAGCGTATGGCTACACCTTC
TRBV2,TRBJ1-2,-,-,CASSQQIPYGYTF,TGTGCCAGCAGTCAACAGATACCCTATGGCTACACCTTC
TRBV6-1,TRBJ1-4,-,-,CASSPSGWIEKLFF,TGTGCCAGCAGCCCTTCGGGGTGGATTGAAAAACTGTTTTTT
TRBV29-1,TRBJ2-7,TRBD2,-,CSGTSGGYEQYF,TGCAGCGGGACTAGCGGGGGCTACGAGCAGTACTTC
TRBV27,TRBJ1-5,-,-,CASRGGNVGQPQHF,TGTGCCAGCAGGGGGGGGAACGTGGGACAGCCCCAGCATTTT
TRBV19,TRBJ2-6,-,-,CASHRSQANVLTF,TGTGCCAGTCACCGGTCTCAGGCCAACGTCCTGACTTTC
TRBV6-1,TRBJ1-5,-,-,CASSDVPPNNQPQHF,TGTGCCAGCAGTGACGTCCCTCCGAACAATCAGCCCCAGCATTTT
TRBV9,TRBJ2-1,-,-,CASSPKASPYNEQFF,TGTGCCAGCAGCCCAAAGGCTAGCCCTTACAATGAGCAGTTCTTC
TRBV5-5,TRBJ2-4,TRBD2,-,CASSLDGRAQYF,TGTGCCAGCAGCTTGGACGGGAGGGCCCAGTACTTC
TRBV5-1,TRBJ2-5,-,-,CASSRGDRLRETQYF,TGCGCCAGCAGCCGGGGGGACAGGCTTAGAGAGACCCAGTACTTC
TRBV4-1,TRBJ2-7,-,-,CASRKEYSMGYEQYF,TGCGCCAGCAGGAAAGAGTATAGCATGGGGTACGAGCAGTACTTC
TRBV7-9,TRBJ2-5,-,-,CASSDAPPGPRETQYF,TGTGCCAGCAGCGATGCCCCCCCGGGGCCGAGGGAGACCCAGTACTTC
TRBV7-2,TRBJ2-7,-,-,CASSSTGPRHYEQYF,TGTGCCAGCAGCTCTACCGGGCCCAGACACTACGAGCAGTACTTC
TRBV6-6,TRBJ2-7,TRBD2,-,CASTRLAGYEQYF,TGTGCCAGCACAAGACTAGCGGGATACGAGCAGTACTTC
TRBV21-1,TRBJ1-1,-,-,CASSKITGGCTEAFF,TGTGCCAGCAGCAAAATCACAGGGGGCTGTACTGAAGCTTTCTTT
TRBV19,TRBJ1-3,-,-,CASSSGPGNTIYF,TGTGCCAGTAGTAGTGGTCCCGGAAACACCATATATTTT
TRBV5-4,TRBJ1-1,-,few,CASSNIEYNTEAFF,TGTGCCAGCAGCAATATAGAATATAACACTGAAGCTTTCTTT
TRBV6-1,TRBJ2-1,-,-,CASRLVNNEQFF,TGTGCCAGCAGGCTGGTTAACAATGAGCAGTTCTTC
TRBV13,TRBJ1-2,TRBD1,-,CASSLGSRDRGLYGYTF,TGTGCCAGCAGCTTAGGAAGTCGAGACAGGGGACTTTATGGCTACACCTTC
TRBV29-1,TRBJ2-7,TRBD2,-,CSGGLAGDEQYF,TGCAGCGGGGGACTAGCGGGAGACGAGCAGTACTTC